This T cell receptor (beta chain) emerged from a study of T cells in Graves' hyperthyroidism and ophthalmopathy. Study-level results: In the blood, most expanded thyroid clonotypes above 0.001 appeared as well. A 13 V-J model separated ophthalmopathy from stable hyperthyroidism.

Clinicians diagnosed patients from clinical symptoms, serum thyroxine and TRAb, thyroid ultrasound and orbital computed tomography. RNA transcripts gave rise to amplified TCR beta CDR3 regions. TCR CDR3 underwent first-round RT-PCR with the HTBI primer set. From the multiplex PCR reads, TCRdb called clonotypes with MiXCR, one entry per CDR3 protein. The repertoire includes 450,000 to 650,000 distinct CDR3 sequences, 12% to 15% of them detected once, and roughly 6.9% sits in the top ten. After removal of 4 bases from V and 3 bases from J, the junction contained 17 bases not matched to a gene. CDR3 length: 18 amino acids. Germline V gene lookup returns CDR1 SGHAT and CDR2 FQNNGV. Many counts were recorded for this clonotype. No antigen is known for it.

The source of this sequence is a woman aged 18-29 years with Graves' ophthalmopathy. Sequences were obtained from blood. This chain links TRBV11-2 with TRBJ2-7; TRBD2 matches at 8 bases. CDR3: CASSSPPGREGSYYEQYF. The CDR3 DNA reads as TGTGCCAGCAGCTCCCCCCCCGGGAGGGAAGGGTCATACTACGAGCAGTACTTC.